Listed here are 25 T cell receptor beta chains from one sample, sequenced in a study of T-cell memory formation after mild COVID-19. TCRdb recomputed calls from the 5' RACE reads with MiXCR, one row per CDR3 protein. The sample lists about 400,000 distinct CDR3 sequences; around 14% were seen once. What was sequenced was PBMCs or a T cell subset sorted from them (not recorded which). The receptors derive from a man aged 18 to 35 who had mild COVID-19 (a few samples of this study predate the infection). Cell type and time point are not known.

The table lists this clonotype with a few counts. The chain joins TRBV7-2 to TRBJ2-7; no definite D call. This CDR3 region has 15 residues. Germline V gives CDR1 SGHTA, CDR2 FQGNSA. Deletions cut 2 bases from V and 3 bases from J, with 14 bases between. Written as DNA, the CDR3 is TGTGCCAGCAGCTTAAGCACCCGGCCCCTCTACGAGCAGTACTTC. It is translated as CASSLSTRPLYEQYF. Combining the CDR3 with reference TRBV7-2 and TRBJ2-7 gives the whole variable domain GAGVSQSPSNKVTEKGKDVELRCDPISGHTALYWYRQSLGQGLEFLIYFQGNSAPDKSGLPSDRFSAERTGGSVSTLTIQRTQQEDSAVYLCASSLSTRPLYEQYFGPGTRLTVT.

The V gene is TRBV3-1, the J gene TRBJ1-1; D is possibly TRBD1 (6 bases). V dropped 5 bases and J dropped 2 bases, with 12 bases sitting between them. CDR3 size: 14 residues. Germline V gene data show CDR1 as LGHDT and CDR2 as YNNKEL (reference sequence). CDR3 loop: CASSSDRRNTEAFF. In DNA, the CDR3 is TGTGCCAGCAGCTCTGACAGGCGTAACACTGAAGCTTTCTTT. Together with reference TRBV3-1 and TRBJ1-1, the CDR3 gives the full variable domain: DTAVSQTPKYLVTQMGNDKSIKCEQNLGHDTMYWYKQDSKKFLKIMFSYNNKELIINETVPNRFSPKSPDKAHLNLHINSLELGDSAVYFCASSSDRRNTEAFFGQGTRLTVV.

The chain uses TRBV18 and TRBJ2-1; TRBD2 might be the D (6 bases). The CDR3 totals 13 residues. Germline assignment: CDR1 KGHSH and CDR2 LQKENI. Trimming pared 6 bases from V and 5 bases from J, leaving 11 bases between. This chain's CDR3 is CASSTERDNEQFF. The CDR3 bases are TGTGCCAGCTCGACGGAGCGGGACAATGAGCAGTTCTTC. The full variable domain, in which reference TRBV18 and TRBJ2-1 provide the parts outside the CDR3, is NAGVMQNPRHLVRRRGQEARLRCSPMKGHSHVYWYRQLPEEGLKFMVYLQKENIIDESGMPKERFSAEFPKEGPSILRIQQVVRGDSAAYFCASSTERDNEQFFGPGTRLTVL.

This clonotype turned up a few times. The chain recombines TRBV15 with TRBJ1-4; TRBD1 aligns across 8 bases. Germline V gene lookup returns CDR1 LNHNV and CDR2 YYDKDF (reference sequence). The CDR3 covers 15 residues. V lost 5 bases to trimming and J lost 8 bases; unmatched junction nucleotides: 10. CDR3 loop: CATSRMDRAQEKLFF. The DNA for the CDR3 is TGTGCCACCAGCCGGATGGACAGGGCGCAGGAAAAACTGTTTTTT.

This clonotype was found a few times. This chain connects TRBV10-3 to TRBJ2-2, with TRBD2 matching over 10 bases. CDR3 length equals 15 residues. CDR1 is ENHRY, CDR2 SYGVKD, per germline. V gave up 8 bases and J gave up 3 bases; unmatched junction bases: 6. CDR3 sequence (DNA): TGTGCCATCTTTAGGCTAGCGGGGGACACCGGGGAGCTGTTTTTT. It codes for CAIFRLAGDTGELFF.

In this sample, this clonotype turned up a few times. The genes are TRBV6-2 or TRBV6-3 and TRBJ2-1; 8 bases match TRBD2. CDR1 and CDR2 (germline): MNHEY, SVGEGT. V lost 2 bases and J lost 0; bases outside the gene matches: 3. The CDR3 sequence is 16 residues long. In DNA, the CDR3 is TGTGCCAGCAGTTACGGGACTAGAGACTCCTACAATGAGCAGTTCTTC. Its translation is CASSYGTRDSYNEQFF.

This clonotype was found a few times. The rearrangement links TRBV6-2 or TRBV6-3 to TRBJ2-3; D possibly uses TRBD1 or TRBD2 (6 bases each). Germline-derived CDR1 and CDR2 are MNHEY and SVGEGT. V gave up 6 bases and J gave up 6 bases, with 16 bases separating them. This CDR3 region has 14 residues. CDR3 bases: TGTGCCAGCAGCCCCCTGGGGGGCGCGGATACGCAGTATTTT. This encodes CASSPLGGADTQYF.

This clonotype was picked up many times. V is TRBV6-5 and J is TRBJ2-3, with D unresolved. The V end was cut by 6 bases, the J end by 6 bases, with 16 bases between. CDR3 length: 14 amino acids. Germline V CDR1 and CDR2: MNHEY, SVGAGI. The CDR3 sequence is CASSRLYSGDTQYF. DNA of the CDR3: TGTGCCAGCAGCCGACTCTATAGTGGGGATACGCAGTATTTT.

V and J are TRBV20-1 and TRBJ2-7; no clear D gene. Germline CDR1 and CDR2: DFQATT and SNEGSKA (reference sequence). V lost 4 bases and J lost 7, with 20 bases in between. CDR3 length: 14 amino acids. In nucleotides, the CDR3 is TGCAGTGCTACCGACGGTCAAAGGCAACGGGAGCAGTACTTC. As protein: CSATDGQRQREQYF.

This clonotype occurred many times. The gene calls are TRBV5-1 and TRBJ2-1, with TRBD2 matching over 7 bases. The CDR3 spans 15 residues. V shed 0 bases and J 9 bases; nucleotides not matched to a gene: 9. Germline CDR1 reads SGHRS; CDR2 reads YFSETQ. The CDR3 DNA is TGCGCCAGCAGCTTGGGAAGCGGGGAGCGGGGTGAGCAGTTCTTC. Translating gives CASSLGSGERGEQFF.

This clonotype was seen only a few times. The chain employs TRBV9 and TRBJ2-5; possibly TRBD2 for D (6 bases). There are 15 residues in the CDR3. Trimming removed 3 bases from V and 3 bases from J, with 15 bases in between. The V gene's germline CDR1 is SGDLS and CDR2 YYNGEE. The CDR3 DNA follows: TGTGCCAGCAGCGGAACCGGGACTTTCGAAGAGACCCAGTACTTC. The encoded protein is CASSGTGTFEETQYF.

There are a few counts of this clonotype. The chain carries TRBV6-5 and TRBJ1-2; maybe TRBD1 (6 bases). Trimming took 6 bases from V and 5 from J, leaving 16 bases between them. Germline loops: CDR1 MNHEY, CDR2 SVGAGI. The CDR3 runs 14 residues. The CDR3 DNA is TGTGCCAGCAGGTCCGGGACACGGGCGTATGGCTACACCTTC. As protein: CASRSGTRAYGYTF.

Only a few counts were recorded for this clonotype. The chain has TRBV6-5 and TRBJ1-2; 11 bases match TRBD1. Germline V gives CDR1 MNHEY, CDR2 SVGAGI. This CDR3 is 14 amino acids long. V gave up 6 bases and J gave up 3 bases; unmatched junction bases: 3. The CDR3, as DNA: TGTGCCAGCAGGCGGGGACAGGGGGACTATGGCTACACCTTC. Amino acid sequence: CASRRGQGDYGYTF.

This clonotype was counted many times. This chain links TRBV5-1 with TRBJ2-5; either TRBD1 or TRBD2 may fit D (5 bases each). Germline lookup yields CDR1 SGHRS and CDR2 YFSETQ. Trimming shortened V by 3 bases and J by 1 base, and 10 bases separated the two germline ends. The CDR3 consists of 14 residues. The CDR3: CASSYGTVQETQYF. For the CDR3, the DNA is TGCGCCAGCAGCTACGGGACGGTCCAAGAGACCCAGTACTTC.

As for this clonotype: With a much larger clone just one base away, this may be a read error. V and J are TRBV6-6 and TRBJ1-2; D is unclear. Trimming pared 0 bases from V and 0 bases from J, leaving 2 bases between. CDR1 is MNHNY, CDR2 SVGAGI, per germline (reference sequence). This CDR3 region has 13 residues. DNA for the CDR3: TGTGCCAGCAGTTACTCGACTAACTATGGCTACACCTTC. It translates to CASSYSTNYGYTF.

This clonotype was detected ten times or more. The CDR3 DNA follows: TGTGCCAGCAGTTGGGGAGTTTACAATGAGCAGTTCTTC. The encoded protein is CASSWGVYNEQFF. The chain links TRBV6-2 or TRBV6-3 to TRBJ2-1, with D perhaps matching TRBD2 (5 bases). V was cut by 4 bases and J by 4 bases, with 8 bases left in between. CDR1 is MNHEY and CDR2 is SVGEGT in the germline V gene. The CDR3 contains 13 residues.

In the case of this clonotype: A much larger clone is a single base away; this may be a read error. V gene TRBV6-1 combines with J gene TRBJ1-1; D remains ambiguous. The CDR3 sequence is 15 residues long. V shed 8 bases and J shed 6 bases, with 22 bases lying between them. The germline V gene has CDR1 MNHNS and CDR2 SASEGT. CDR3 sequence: CASREPGAPSAEAFF. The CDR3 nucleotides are TGTGCCAGCCGCGAACCGGGAGCCCCCTCCGCTGAAGCTTTCTTT.

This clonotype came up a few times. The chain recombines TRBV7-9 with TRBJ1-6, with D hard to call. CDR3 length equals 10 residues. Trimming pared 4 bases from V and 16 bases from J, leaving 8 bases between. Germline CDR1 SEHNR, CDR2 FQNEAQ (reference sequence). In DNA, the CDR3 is TGTGCCAGCAGCTCGAGGGTTCTCCACTTT. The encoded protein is CASSSRVLHF. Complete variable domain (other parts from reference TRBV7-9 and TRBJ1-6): DTGVSQNPRHKITKRGQNVTFRCDPISEHNRLYWYRQTLGQGPEFLTYFQNEAQLEKSRLLSDRFSAERPKGSFSTLEIQRTEQGDSAMYLCASSSRVLHFGNGTRLTVT.

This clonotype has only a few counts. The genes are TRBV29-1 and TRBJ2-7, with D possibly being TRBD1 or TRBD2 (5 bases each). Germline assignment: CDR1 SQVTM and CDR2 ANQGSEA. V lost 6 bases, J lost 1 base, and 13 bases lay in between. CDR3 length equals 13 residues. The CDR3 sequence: CSVGTTNSYEQYF. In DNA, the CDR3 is TGCAGCGTGGGGACGACAAATTCCTACGAGCAGTACTTC.

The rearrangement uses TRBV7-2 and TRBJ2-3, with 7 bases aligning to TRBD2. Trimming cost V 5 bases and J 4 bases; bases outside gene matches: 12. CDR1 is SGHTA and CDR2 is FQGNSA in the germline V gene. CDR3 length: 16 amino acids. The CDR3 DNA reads TGTGCCAGCAGCCCGTTTCCACGGGGGGTCGCAGATACGCAGTATTTT. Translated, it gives CASSPFPRGVADTQYF.

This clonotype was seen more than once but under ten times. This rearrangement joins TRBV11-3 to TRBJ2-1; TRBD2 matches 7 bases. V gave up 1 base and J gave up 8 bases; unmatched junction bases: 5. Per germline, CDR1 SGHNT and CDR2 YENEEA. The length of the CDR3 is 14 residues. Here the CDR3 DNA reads TGTGCCAGCAGCTTAGGGCGGGGGTTGGATGAGCAGTTCTTC. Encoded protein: CASSLGRGLDEQFF.

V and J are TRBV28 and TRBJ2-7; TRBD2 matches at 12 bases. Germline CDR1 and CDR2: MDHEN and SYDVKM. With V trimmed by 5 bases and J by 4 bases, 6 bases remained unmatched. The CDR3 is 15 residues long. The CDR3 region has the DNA TGTGCCAGCAGTCCCAGGACTAGCGGGGTATACGAGCAGTACGTC. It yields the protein CASSPRTSGVYEQYV.

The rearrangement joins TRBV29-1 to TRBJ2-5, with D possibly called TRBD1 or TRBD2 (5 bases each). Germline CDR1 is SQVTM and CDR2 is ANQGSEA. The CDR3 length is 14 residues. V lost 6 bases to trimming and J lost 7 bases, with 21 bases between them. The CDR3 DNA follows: TGCAGCGTCGGATGGGCATGGGACGAATTGACCCAGTACTTC. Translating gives CSVGWAWDELTQYF.

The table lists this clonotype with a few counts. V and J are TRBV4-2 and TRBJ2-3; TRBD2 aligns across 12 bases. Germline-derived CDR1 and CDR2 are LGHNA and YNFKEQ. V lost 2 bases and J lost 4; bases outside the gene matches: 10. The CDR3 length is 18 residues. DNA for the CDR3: TGTGCCAGCAGCCAAAAGGTTTCTAGCGGGGGGGCGTCAGATACGCAGTATTTT. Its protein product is CASSQKVSSGGASDTQYF.

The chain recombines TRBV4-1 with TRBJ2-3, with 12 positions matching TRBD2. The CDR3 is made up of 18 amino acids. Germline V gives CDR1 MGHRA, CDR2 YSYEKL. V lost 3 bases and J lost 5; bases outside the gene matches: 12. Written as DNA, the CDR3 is TGCGCCAGCAGCCATTCTAGCGGGGGGGCCGAATTTGGAGATACGCAGTATTTT. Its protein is CASSHSSGGAEFGDTQYF.